Presented here are 20 T cell receptor beta chains from one specimen sequenced in a study of early T cells in non-severe SARS-CoV-2 infection. TCRdb re-called the 5' RACE reads through MiXCR, storing one row per CDR3 protein. The sample carries about 97,000 distinct CDR3 sequences, about 11% recorded once. The specimen comprised whole blood, sampled at baseline. All receptors come from an adult who was a healthcare worker with PCR-confirmed SARS-CoV-2 infection or an uninfected control (not recorded which).

The chain recombines TRBV5-5 with TRBJ2-3, with D uncertain. Trimming pared 1 base from V and 4 bases from J, leaving 7 bases between. CDR3 length equals 13 residues. Germline CDR1 SGHKS, CDR2 YYEKEE (reference sequence). The CDR3 loop reads CASSLRPADTQYF. DNA for the CDR3: TGTGCCAGCAGCTTGAGACCAGCAGATACGCAGTATTTT.

The genes are TRBV6-6 and TRBJ2-7; the D gene is possibly TRBD1 (6 bases). Trimming removed 6 bases from V and 7 bases from J, with 25 bases in between. The germline CDR1 and CDR2 sequences are MNHNY and SVGAGI (reference sequence). This CDR3 region has 16 residues. The CDR3 spells CASSNPQGIGSGEQYF. The CDR3, as DNA: TGTGCCAGCAGCAACCCACAGGGTATCGGTTCGGGTGAGCAGTACTTC.

J is TRBJ1-2 and V is TRBV7-9; tentatively, D is TRBD1 (5 bases). V was clipped by 6 bases and J by 3 bases, with 14 bases between them. Germline V gives CDR1 SEHNR, CDR2 FQNEAQ (reference sequence). The CDR3 is 14 amino acids. As DNA, the CDR3 is TGTGCCAGCAGGTACCTGGGGGATGACTATGGCTACACCTTC. Protein: CASRYLGDDYGYTF. Full variable domain (outside the CDR3, taken from reference TRBV7-9 and TRBJ1-2): DTGVSQNPRHKITKRGQNVTFRCDPISEHNRLYWYRQTLGQGPEFLTYFQNEAQLEKSRLLSDRFSAERPKGSFSTLEIQRTEQGDSAMYLCASRYLGDDYGYTFGSGTRLTVV.

This clonotype was observed a handful of times. The chain combines TRBV4-2 with TRBJ2-1, with a possible D match to TRBD2 (5 bases). Germline CDR1 is LGHNA and CDR2 is YNFKEQ. There are 15 residues in the CDR3. V was cut by 4 bases and J by 5 bases, with 15 bases left in between. CDR3 nucleotides: TGTGCCAGCAGCCTTCTTCCGAGGGCTGACAATGAGCAGTTCTTC. Translation gives CASSLLPRADNEQFF.

This rearrangement joins TRBV6-5 to TRBJ2-2; D gene uncertain. V was clipped by 1 base and J by 0 bases, with 3 bases between them. The germline CDR1 and CDR2 sequences are MNHEY and SVGAGI. The CDR3 has 14 residues. The CDR3 DNA reads as TGTGCCAGCAGTTACTTAACGAACACCGGGGAGCTGTTTTTT. This translates into CASSYLTNTGELFF.

The J gene is TRBJ2-1, the V gene TRBV6-5; unclear D gene. V was shortened by 6 bases and J by 6 bases, with 9 bases between the two germline ends. Germline CDR1 is MNHEY and CDR2 is SVGAGI. There are 12 residues in the CDR3. The CDR3 DNA reads TGTGCCAGCAGCCTACGAGGCAATGAGCAGTTCTTC. This gives the protein CASSLRGNEQFF.

The chain links TRBV27 to TRBJ1-4; TRBD1 matches 7 bases. CDR1 is MNHEY and CDR2 is SMNVEV in the germline V gene (reference sequence). V gave up 6 bases and J gave up 6 bases; unmatched junction bases: 7. CDR3 length: 14 amino acids. The CDR3 loop is CASRLGGFHEKLFF. The CDR3 nucleotides read TGTGCCAGCAGGCTAGGGGGCTTCCATGAAAAACTGTTTTTT.

The chain couples TRBV20-1 to TRBJ2-1, with 8 bases lining up with TRBD2. Germline CDR1 is DFQATT and CDR2 is SNEGSKA (reference sequence). V trimming: 1 base; J trimming: 3 bases; junction bases outside the gene matches: 8. The CDR3 runs 16 residues. CDR3 protein: CSARGHGAGVYNEQFF. CDR3 DNA: TGCAGTGCTAGAGGCCACGGAGCGGGAGTCTACAATGAGCAGTTCTTC.

This clonotype was found a few times. The rearrangement links TRBV25-1 to TRBJ1-1; TRBD1 matches 10 bases. The CDR3 loop spans 15 amino acids. J gave up 2 bases and V 4 bases, and 4 bases lay outside the gene matches. Germline loops: CDR1 MGHDK, CDR2 SYGVNS. In nucleotides, the CDR3 is TGTGCCAGCAGTGCGGGGACAGGGGTTAACACTGAAGCTTTCTTT. Translation gives CASSAGTGVNTEAFF.

This clonotype was counted a few times. The rearrangement joins TRBV27 to TRBJ2-7; possibly TRBD1 for D (5 bases). V lost 0 bases to trimming and J lost 3 bases, with 9 bases between them. The CDR3 sequence is 14 residues long. From germline, CDR1 is MNHEY and CDR2 SMNVEV (reference sequence). The CDR3 is CASSLSRQNYEQYF. The CDR3 nucleotides read TGTGCCAGCAGTTTATCGAGACAGAACTACGAGCAGTACTTC.

This clonotype has ten or more counts. CDR3 nucleotides: TGTGCCAGCAGCTCCTTATTGGGTGGCGGTCAGCCCCAGCATTTT. Protein product: CASSSLLGGGQPQHF. The V call is TRBV7-2, the J call TRBJ1-5, with D unclear. Germline V gene data show CDR1 as SGHTA and CDR2 as FQGNSA. The CDR3 extends over 15 amino acids. Trimming pared 4 bases from V and 6 bases from J, leaving 16 bases between.

This clonotype was counted between two and nine times. The chain combines TRBV11-2 with TRBJ2-1; D remains unclear. CDR1 is SGHAT, CDR2 FQNNGV, per germline. Trimming shortened V by 5 bases and J by 10 bases, and 12 bases separated the two germline ends. The CDR3 runs to 12 residues. CDR3 loop: CASSPLGPEQFF. For the CDR3, the DNA is TGTGCCAGCAGCCCCCTGGGCCCCGAGCAGTTCTTC.

This clonotype has only a few counts. The genes are TRBV4-2 and TRBJ1-3; D is undetermined. CDR3 length: 15 amino acids. V lost 4 bases to trimming and J lost 3 bases, with 13 bases between them. The germline gives CDR1 LGHNA, CDR2 YNFKEQ. CDR3 protein: CASSPDKGGGNTIYF. The CDR3, as DNA: TGTGCCAGCAGCCCCGATAAGGGAGGTGGAAACACCATATATTTT.

This chain links TRBV20-1 with TRBJ1-2; a weak D match, TRBD1 (6 bases). The germline CDR1 and CDR2 sequences are DFQATT and SNEGSKA (reference sequence). The CDR3 covers 12 residues. Trimming stripped 3 bases from V and 7 bases from J, with 12 bases between. CDR3: CSASGGTGGYTF. The CDR3, as DNA: TGCAGTGCTAGCGGGGGCACGGGTGGCTACACCTTC.

The rearrangement uses TRBV13 and TRBJ1-4; D is ambiguous. The germline V and J ends were trimmed by 6 bases and 7 bases, with 18 bases remaining between them. This CDR3 has 15 residues. Germline CDR1 reads PRHDT; CDR2 reads FYEKMQ (reference sequence). The CDR3 is CASSPTAFPGEKLFF. The CDR3 DNA reads TGTGCCAGCAGTCCAACAGCGTTTCCCGGTGAAAAACTGTTTTTT.

This clonotype occurred many times. CDR3 coding DNA: TGTGCCAGCAGTTACTTGTTGTCAGGACTAGCGGGCTACAATGAGCAGTTCTTC. Encoded protein: CASSYLLSGLAGYNEQFF. This chain uses TRBV6-5 with TRBJ2-1; 11 bases are shared with TRBD2. The length of the CDR3 is 18 residues. V gave up 1 base and J gave up 3 bases; unmatched junction bases: 8. Germline V CDR1 and CDR2: MNHEY, SVGAGI.

The rearrangement joins TRBV7-2 to TRBJ2-1, with D perhaps being TRBD1 or TRBD2 (6 bases each). CDR1 is SGHTA and CDR2 is FQGNSA in the germline V gene. V shed 9 bases and J shed 4 bases, with 16 bases lying between them. There are 14 residues in the CDR3. CDR3 coding DNA: TGTGCCAGTGATCACGGAGGGGGGTACAATGAGCAGTTCTTC. It codes for CASDHGGGYNEQFF.

This clonotype was detected a few times. The CDR3 loop reads CASRRSFRGYEQYF. CDR3 bases: TGTGCCAGCAGGCGGTCATTCCGAGGCTACGAGCAGTACTTC. The chain recombines TRBV6-5 with TRBJ2-7; D unclear. V was trimmed by 6 bases and J by 3 bases, leaving 15 bases between them. CDR1 and CDR2 (germline): MNHEY, SVGAGI. The CDR3 consists of 14 residues.

At least ten counts were recorded for this clonotype. In nucleotides, the CDR3 is TGCAGTGCTAGTAGGGGATACGAGCAGTACTTC. Translation gives CSASRGYEQYF. The V gene is TRBV20-1, the J gene TRBJ2-7; tentative D call: TRBD1 (5 bases). V shed 3 bases and J shed 4 bases, with 7 bases lying between them. Germline CDR1 DFQATT, CDR2 SNEGSKA (reference sequence). This CDR3 comprises 11 residues.

In its sample, this clonotype was seen a few times. The chain carries TRBV19 and TRBJ2-7; TRBD2 agrees at 7 bases. The germline CDR1 and CDR2 sequences are LNHDA and SQIVND (reference sequence). V shed 5 bases, J shed 2 bases, and the junction held 6 bases outside the gene matches. This CDR3 region has 14 residues. The CDR3 DNA reads as TGTGCCAGTAGTGTTAAAGGGACTACCTACGAGCAGTACTTC. Its protein is CASSVKGTTYEQYF. Complete variable domain (other parts from reference TRBV19 and TRBJ2-7): DGGITQSPKYLFRKEGQNVTLSCEQNLNHDAMYWYRQDPGQGLRLIYYSQIVNDFQKGDIAEGYSVSREKKESFPLTVTSAQKNPTAFYLCASSVKGTTYEQYFGPGTRLTVT.